The T cell receptor beta chain under discussion was sequenced for a study of blood T cells in healthy people across ages. Study background: With template switching, about one barcoded beta molecule was captured per two T cells.

Together with a sample-barcoded 5' primer, a J-beta primer mix was included in a second PCR lasting roughly 6 to 12 cycles. TCRdb recomputed calls from the 5' RACE reads with MiXCR, one row per CDR3 protein. The sample contains about 640,000 distinct CDR3 sequences, roughly two fifths of which appear only once. This clonotype was found once. A much larger clonotype is one base distant, so this may be a read error. The sample consisted of blood. The receptor comes from a man older than 75 in good health.

The CDR3 DNA is TGTGCCAGCAGCCCTCCCGGACTTTCTTACAAGCAGTACTTC. The encoded protein is CASSPPGLSYKQYF. The chain has TRBV3-1 and TRBJ2-5; D possibly corresponds to TRBD2 (5 bases). The V end was cut by 4 bases, the J end by 11 bases, with 20 bases between. CDR3 length equals 14 residues. The germline CDR1 and CDR2 sequences are LGHDT and YNNKEL (reference sequence).